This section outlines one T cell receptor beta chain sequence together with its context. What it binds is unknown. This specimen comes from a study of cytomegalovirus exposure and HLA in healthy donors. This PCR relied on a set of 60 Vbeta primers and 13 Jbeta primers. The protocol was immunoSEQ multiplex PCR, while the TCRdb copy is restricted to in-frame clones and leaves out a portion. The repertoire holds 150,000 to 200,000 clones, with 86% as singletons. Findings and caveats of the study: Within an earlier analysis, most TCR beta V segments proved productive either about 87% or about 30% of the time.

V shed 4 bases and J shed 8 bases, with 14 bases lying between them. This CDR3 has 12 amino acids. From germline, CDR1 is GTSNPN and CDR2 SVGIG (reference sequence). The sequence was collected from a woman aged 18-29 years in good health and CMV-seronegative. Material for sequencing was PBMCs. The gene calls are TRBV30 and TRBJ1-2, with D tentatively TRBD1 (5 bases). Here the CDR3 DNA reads TGTGCCTGGACTTTGGGGGGGTCGGGCTACACCTTC. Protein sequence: CAWTLGGSGYTF.